The 21 T cell receptor beta chains reported below all come from one sample, sequenced in a study of CD8+CD57+ T cells in acquired aplastic anemia. Flow cytometry had shown expanded CD8+CD57+ cells in the patients chosen for sequencing. Profiling of TCR beta VDJ combinations and CDR3 sequences used genomic DNA as template. MiXCR, applied by TCRdb to the reads, yields one record per CDR3 protein. In the table there are about 190,000 distinct CDR3 sequences, 40% to 50% of which are singletons. The source material was sorted CD4+, CD8+, or CD8+CD57+ T cells (not recorded which) from PBMCs. These receptor sequences come from a human donor with aplastic anemia.

The rearrangement joins TRBV29-1 to TRBJ1-2; D possibly corresponds to TRBD1 (6 bases). V gave up 5 bases and J gave up 4 bases, with 14 bases separating them. This CDR3 has 13 residues. Per the germline V gene, CDR1 is SQVTM and CDR2 is ANQGSEA. As DNA, the CDR3 is TGCAGCGTTCCGCTAACAGGGTCCTATGGCTACACCTTC. Translated, it gives CSVPLTGSYGYTF.

The sample holds one count of this clonotype. CDR3 nucleotide sequence: TGCAGCCCCTCCCTAGCAGATACGCAGTATTTT. Translation gives CSPSLADTQYF. The V and J genes are TRBV29-1 and TRBJ2-3, with D hard to call. This CDR3 has 11 residues. The germline CDR1 and CDR2 sequences are SQVTM and ANQGSEA. V lost 8 bases to trimming and J lost 4 bases, with 10 bases between them.

The CDR3 loop is CASSAGETEAFF. CDR3 DNA sequence: TGTGCCAGCAGCGCGGGTGAAACTGAAGCTTTCTTT. The chain employs TRBV7-9 and TRBJ1-1, with D uncertain. Germline values: CDR1 SEHNR, CDR2 FQNEAQ (reference sequence). Trimming left V 5 bases short and J 5 bases short, with 9 bases between. The CDR3 has 12 amino acids. Complete variable domain (other parts from reference TRBV7-9 and TRBJ1-1): DTGVSQNPRHKITKRGQNVTFRCDPISEHNRLYWYRQTLGQGPEFLTYFQNEAQLEKSRLLSDRFSAERPKGSFSTLEIQRTEQGDSAMYLCASSAGETEAFFGQGTRLTVV.

In its sample, this clonotype was seen a few times. The chain is built from TRBV6-1 and TRBJ1-1, with 11 bases aligning to TRBD1. The germline V gene encodes CDR1 MNHNS and CDR2 SASEGT. The V gene end was trimmed by 4 bases and the J gene end by 5 bases; junction bases not matched to a gene: 6. The CDR3 covers 15 residues. CDR3 nucleotide sequence: TGTGCCAGCAGTGGGACAGGGGGCTCTTGGACTGAAGCTTTCTTT. This gives the protein CASSGTGGSWTEAFF.

The rearrangement joins TRBV6-5 to TRBJ2-3; D may be TRBD2 (6 bases). Germline V gene data show CDR1 as MNHEY and CDR2 as SVGAGI. Trimming pared 3 bases from V and 6 bases from J, leaving 19 bases between. This CDR3 is built from 16 residues. The DNA of the CDR3 is TGTGCCAGCAGTTATTTTAATCGGGGGACGTATGATACGCAGTATTTT. Translating it yields CASSYFNRGTYDTQYF.

V usage is TRBV2 and J usage is TRBJ1-1, with D maybe TRBD1 (5 bases). V lost 1 base and J lost 8, with 14 bases in between. The germline CDR1 and CDR2 sequences are SNHLY and FYNNEI. The length of the CDR3 is 14 residues. In DNA form, the CDR3 reads TGTGCCAGCAGTGAAGTAGGGGAGGTCCACGAAGCTTTCTTT. This codes for CASSEVGEVHEAFF.

The CDR3 here is CASSLGDRVTYEQYF. In nucleotides, the CDR3 is TGCGCCAGCAGCTTGGGAGACAGGGTTACCTACGAGCAGTACTTC. J is TRBJ2-7 and V is TRBV5-1; 7 bases are shared with TRBD1. The CDR3 loop spans 15 amino acids. J lost 2 bases, V lost 0 bases, and 5 bases had no gene match. The germline gives CDR1 SGHRS, CDR2 YFSETQ.

The genes are TRBV5-1 and TRBJ2-2, with D perhaps matching TRBD1 (6 bases). Germline V gives CDR1 SGHRS, CDR2 YFSETQ. The CDR3 is made up of 15 amino acids. The ends were cut back, 4 bases at V and 5 bases at J, with 15 bases in the middle. CDR3 bases: TGCGCCAGCAGCCCGAATGGGGGCCTAACCGGGGAGCTGTTTTTT. Protein: CASSPNGGLTGELFF. The full variable domain, with the rest looked up from reference TRBV5-1 and TRBJ2-2, is KAGVTQTPRYLIKTRGQQVTLSCSPISGHRSVSWYQQTPGQGLQFLFEYFSETQRNKGNFPGRFSGRQFSNSRSEMNVSTLELGDSALYLCASSPNGGLTGELFFGEGSRLTVL.

This clonotype was found a few times. CDR3 sequence reads: CASSPGDRGHTNSPLHF. Here the CDR3 DNA reads TGTGCCAGCTCACCAGGGGACAGGGGGCACACAAATTCACCCCTCCACTTT. The chain carries TRBV18 and TRBJ1-6; TRBD1 matches 12 bases. Germline CDR1 and CDR2: KGHSH and LQKENI. Trimming took 2 bases from V and 7 from J; bases not matched to a gene: 6. The CDR3 extends over 17 amino acids.

V and J are TRBV7-9 and TRBJ1-1, with D maybe TRBD1 (5 bases). The CDR3 has 14 amino acids. Germline V gene lookup returns CDR1 SEHNR and CDR2 FQNEAQ (reference sequence). Trimming took 2 bases from V and 3 from J, leaving 10 bases between them. This chain's CDR3 is CASSLTQGHTEAFF. CDR3 sequence (DNA): TGTGCCAGCAGCTTAACTCAGGGTCACACTGAAGCTTTCTTT.

This clonotype has a count of ten or more. The chain is built from TRBV7-9 and TRBJ1-1; no reliable D call. Germline V gene lookup returns CDR1 SEHNR and CDR2 FQNEAQ (reference sequence). Trimming removed 1 base from V and 0 bases from J, with 9 bases in between. There are 15 residues in the CDR3. The CDR3 sequence is CASSLEQTLNTEAFF. In nucleotides, the CDR3 is TGTGCCAGCAGCTTAGAACAGACGCTGAACACTGAAGCTTTCTTT.

The rearrangement joins TRBV7-2 to TRBJ2-7; D call uncertain. The V end was cut by 1 base, the J end by 6 bases, with 10 bases between. CDR1 and CDR2 from the germline V gene are SGHTA and FQGNSA. CDR3 length: 13 amino acids. DNA for the CDR3: TGTGCCAGCAGCTTAGGGGGTAGCTTCGAGCAGTACTTC. Translated, it gives CASSLGGSFEQYF.

This clonotype was counted at least ten times. This chain uses TRBV12-3 or TRBV12-4 with TRBJ2-7; D gene uncertain. The CDR3 length is 13 residues. V was cut by 5 bases and J by 3 bases, with 11 bases left in between. CDR3 amino acids: CASSIRGGYEQYF. The CDR3 coding sequence is TGTGCCAGCAGTATCCGCGGTGGCTACGAGCAGTACTTC.

This clonotype is medium-sized (0.01 to 0.1%) in the sample. The genes are TRBV20-1 and TRBJ2-5, with 8 bases identical to TRBD2. The CDR3 totals 15 residues. Germline loops: CDR1 DFQATT, CDR2 SNEGSKA (reference sequence). Trimming cost V 3 bases and J 3 bases; bases outside gene matches: 9. The CDR3 sequence is CSASGRLGREETQYF. DNA of the CDR3: TGCAGTGCTAGTGGGCGCCTCGGGAGGGAAGAGACCCAGTACTTC.

This clonotype was counted a few times. This rearrangement joins TRBV7-8 to TRBJ2-2; TRBD1 matches at 10 bases. V gave up 5 bases and J gave up 3 bases; unmatched junction bases: 3. The CDR3 spans 15 residues. CDR1 SGHVS and CDR2 FQNEAQ come from the germline V gene. CDR3 bases: TGTGCCAGCAGCGGGACAGGGGTCGACACCGGGGAGCTGTTTTTT. It is translated as CASSGTGVDTGELFF.

This chain connects TRBV24-1 to TRBJ2-7; TRBD2 agrees at 11 bases. The junction had 4 bases not matched to a gene; V was cut back by 5 bases and J by 2 bases. The CDR3 is 15 amino acids. Looked up from germline, CDR1 is KGHDR and CDR2 is SFDVKD. The CDR3 sequence is CATSGLAGGAYEQYF. The CDR3 coding sequence is TGTGCCACCAGTGGCTTAGCGGGAGGGGCCTACGAGCAGTACTTC.

The rearrangement links TRBV29-1 to TRBJ2-7, with 9 bases lining up with TRBD1. Germline values: CDR1 SQVTM, CDR2 ANQGSEA. V shed 6 bases, J shed 4 bases, and the junction held 1 base outside the gene matches. The CDR3 is 11 residues long. CDR3 sequence reads: CSVTGGYEQYF. The CDR3 DNA sequence: TGCAGCGTGACAGGGGGTTACGAGCAGTACTTC.

The V call is TRBV19, the J call TRBJ2-3, with no clear D. This CDR3 is 11 amino acids long. The V gene lost 7 bases and the J gene lost 2 bases, with 4 bases spanning the gap. The germline CDR1 and CDR2 sequences are LNHDA and SQIVND (reference sequence). CDR3 DNA sequence: TGTGCCAGTACCTCCACAGATACGCAGTATTTT. Translated, it gives CASTSTDTQYF. Using reference TRBV19 and TRBJ2-3 for the parts outside the CDR3, the full variable domain is DGGITQSPKYLFRKEGQNVTLSCEQNLNHDAMYWYRQDPGQGLRLIYYSQIVNDFQKGDIAEGYSVSREKKESFPLTVTSAQKNPTAFYLCASTSTDTQYFGPGTRLTVL.

This clonotype was seen at least ten times. At one of its ends the junction is not consistent with the germline gene, which may arise from a read error. V gene TRBV11-2 combines with J gene TRBJ2-7; maybe TRBD1 (6 bases). The CDR3 has 13 amino acids. From germline, CDR1 is SGHAT and CDR2 FQNNGV. The CDR3 sequence is CASSPFQGQGVFF. The CDR3 nucleotides are TGTGCCAGCAGCCCATTCCAGGGACAAGGGGTCTTCTTC.

This clonotype was detected ten times or more. The chain couples TRBV7-2 to TRBJ1-2, with D uncertain. The CDR3 sequence is 14 residues long. Germline lookup yields CDR1 SGHTA and CDR2 FQGNSA. Trimming cost V 1 base and J 2 bases, with 8 bases left between them. In nucleotides, the CDR3 is TGTGCCAGCAGCTTAGGGGTGGAAAACTATGGCTACACCTTC. Encoded protein: CASSLGVENYGYTF.

This clonotype was detected only once. The CDR3 region has the DNA TGTGCCATCAGTGAGTCGGCCAGTATGTTTGAGGTGACCCAGTACTTC. This encodes CAISESASMFEVTQYF. The V gene is TRBV10-3, the J gene TRBJ2-5; D remains unclear. Deletions cut 0 bases from V and 7 bases from J, with 18 bases between. CDR1 is ENHRY, CDR2 SYGVKD, per germline. The CDR3 covers 16 residues.